Below are 27 T cell receptor beta chains sequenced from a single sample in a study of T cell responses to AZD1222 COVID-19 vaccine. TCRdb's table, derived via immunoSEQ multiplex PCR, lists solely in-frame clones and lacks some. The table records more than 70,000 clones, approximately 83% of them present only once. The sequences come from peripheral blood, collected on day 0 of AZD1222 vaccination. The source is an adult in good health.

The rearrangement joins TRBV30 to TRBJ1-5; D is perhaps TRBD1 (5 bases). Trimming removed 2 bases at V and 2 bases at J, with 16 bases between. The CDR3 totals 16 residues. Germline V gene data show CDR1 as GTSNPN and CDR2 as SVGIG (reference sequence). This CDR3 is CAWSLRLGQGNQPQHF. As DNA, the CDR3 is TGTGCCTGGAGTTTAAGGCTCGGACAAGGCAATCAGCCCCAGCATTTT.

The chain recombines TRBV5-4 with TRBJ1-4; a weak D match, TRBD1 (6 bases). CDR1 SGHNT and CDR2 YYREEE come from the germline V gene (reference sequence). This CDR3 is 15 amino acids long. V lost 0 bases and J lost 4, with 10 bases in between. The CDR3: CASSLGGPGNEKLFF. Here the CDR3 DNA reads TGTGCCAGCAGCTTGGGGGGGCCCGGTAATGAAAAACTGTTTTTT.

The chain is built from TRBV27 and TRBJ1-2; 7 bases are a match to TRBD1. CDR3 size: 13 residues. With 5 bases clipped from V and 8 bases from J, the junction kept 8 bases outside the gene matches. The V gene's germline CDR1 is MNHEY and CDR2 SMNVEV (reference sequence). The CDR3 is CASSPGQERGYTF. CDR3 bases: TGTGCCAGCAGTCCCGGACAGGAGAGGGGCTACACCTTC.

V gene TRBV4-3 combines with J gene TRBJ2-7; 8 bases fit TRBD2. V lost 4 bases and J lost 6; bases outside the gene matches: 11. Germline values: CDR1 LGHNA, CDR2 YSLEER. This CDR3 comprises 15 residues. CDR3 nucleotides: TGCGCCAGCAGCCTCTCGCGGGCGGGAGGAAGCGAGCAGTACTTC. Protein: CASSLSRAGGSEQYF.

The count of this clone is one. The rearrangement uses TRBV28 and TRBJ2-7; 8 bases line up with TRBD1. V dropped 3 bases and J dropped 2; count of bases not matched to a gene: 6. CDR3 size: 15 residues. Germline V lookup: CDR1 MDHEN, CDR2 SYDVKM. DNA of the CDR3: TGTGCCAGCAGTTTTAACAGGGGGTACGCCTACGAGCAGTACTTC. Protein: CASSFNRGYAYEQYF.

The rearrangement joins TRBV3-1 (or the pseudogene TRBV3-2) to TRBJ1-1, with TRBD1 identical over 7 bases. The trim removed 1 base at V and 9 bases at J, leaving 8 bases unmatched. This CDR3 spans 14 amino acids. The germline CDR1 and CDR2 sequences are LGHDT and YNNKEL (reference sequence). Here the CDR3 DNA reads TGTGCCAGCAGCCAAGCCCGGGACAGTGGACAAGCTTTCTTT. Its protein is CASSQARDSGQAFF.

This chain links TRBV5-6 with TRBJ2-1; tentatively, D is TRBD1 or TRBD2 (5 bases each). The CDR3 contains 16 residues. Trimming took 4 bases from V and 2 from J, leaving 16 bases between them. Germline CDR1 reads SGHDT; CDR2 reads YYEEEE. DNA of the CDR3: TGTGCCAGCAGCCCGGTCGTGGGGGACCCCTACAATGAGCAGTTCTTC. Protein: CASSPVVGDPYNEQFF.

V is TRBV7-8 and J is TRBJ2-3; D is perhaps TRBD1 (6 bases). Germline CDR1 is SGHVS and CDR2 is FQNEAQ. There are 15 residues in the CDR3. V lost 3 bases, J lost 2 bases, and 12 bases lay in between. CDR3 DNA: TGTGCCAGCAGCTTGGAGACAGGAGCCACAGATACGCAGTATTTT. It codes for CASSLETGATDTQYF. The entire variable domain, with the rest obtained from reference TRBV7-8 and TRBJ2-3, is as follows: GAGVSQSPRYKVAKRGQDVALRCDPISGHVSLFWYQQALGQGPEFLTYFQNEAQLDKSGLPSDRFFAERPEGSVSTLKIQRTQQEDSAVYLCASSLETGATDTQYFGPGTRLTVL.

The chain employs TRBV12-5 and TRBJ2-7, with D unclear. The germline CDR1 and CDR2 sequences are LGHNT and FRNRAP. The CDR3 is 9 amino acids. The germline V and J ends were trimmed by 6 bases and 5 bases, with 2 bases remaining between them. CDR3 protein: CASGDEQYF. In DNA form, the CDR3 reads TGTGCTAGTGGAGACGAGCAGTACTTC.

This clone was detected only once. This chain connects TRBV27 to TRBJ2-3; D remains ambiguous. Germline assignment: CDR1 MNHEY and CDR2 SMNVEV (reference sequence). V was clipped by 8 bases and J by 0 bases, with 6 bases between them. The length of the CDR3 is 12 residues. CDR3 residues: CASGMSTDTQYF. The CDR3 DNA reads as TGTGCCAGCGGTATGAGCACAGATACGCAGTATTTT.

The genes are TRBV18 and TRBJ1-3; D uncertain. The germline CDR1 and CDR2 sequences are KGHSH and LQKENI. This CDR3 is 16 amino acids long. V gave up 0 bases and J gave up 1 base, with 10 bases separating them. This CDR3 reads CASSPPMAASGNTIYF. CDR3 sequence (DNA): TGTGCCAGCTCACCACCGATGGCCGCTTCTGGAAACACCATATATTTT.

This clone was seen only once. The chain recombines TRBV30 with TRBJ2-1; no reliable D call. Germline loops: CDR1 GTSNPN, CDR2 SVGIG (reference sequence). The CDR3 runs to 13 residues. Trimming pared 0 bases from V and 8 bases from J, leaving 11 bases between. The CDR3 loop is CAWSVRSRDEQFF. The CDR3 region has the DNA TGTGCCTGGAGTGTAAGAAGTAGGGATGAGCAGTTCTTC.

CDR3 amino acids: CASSQLAAAGGQFF. The CDR3 nucleotides read TGTGCCAGCAGCCAACTAGCGGCAGCCGGGGGGCAGTTCTTC. This chain connects TRBV7-2 to TRBJ2-1; 8 bases align to TRBD2. The CDR3 has 14 amino acids. J gave up 12 bases and V 5 bases, and 12 bases lay outside the gene matches. CDR1 is SGHTA and CDR2 is FQGNSA in the germline V gene.

This chain connects TRBV5-6 to TRBJ1-1, with 7 bases identical to TRBD1. The CDR3 is made up of 14 amino acids. From germline, CDR1 is SGHDT and CDR2 YYEEEE. J was trimmed by 5 bases and V by 0 bases; bases with no gene match: 4. DNA for the CDR3: TGTGCCAGCAGCTTGGCCTTACAGGGGACTGAAGCTTTCTTT. Protein: CASSLALQGTEAFF.

V usage is TRBV6-5 and J usage is TRBJ2-7, with 7 bases that match TRBD2. The CDR3 length is 13 residues. Germline V gene sequence: CDR1 MNHEY, CDR2 SVGAGI. Trimming at V came to 6 bases and at J to 0 bases, leaving 2 bases not matched to a gene. As DNA, the CDR3 is TGTGCCAGCAGGCGGGAGCCCTCCTACGAGCAGTACTTC. Amino acids: CASRREPSYEQYF.

The rearrangement links TRBV28 to TRBJ2-1; 11 bases line up with TRBD1. Germline V lookup: CDR1 MDHEN, CDR2 SYDVKM. With 5 bases clipped from V and 6 bases from J, the junction kept 6 bases outside the gene matches. The length of the CDR3 is 15 residues. As DNA, the CDR3 is TGTGCCAGCAGTGTAGGACAGGGGGCTCGCAATGAGCAGTTCTTC. Residues: CASSVGQGARNEQFF.

DNA for the CDR3: TGTGCCAGTAGTCTCCTGGCCTGGTCGGATGAGCAGTTCTTC. It encodes CASSLLAWSDEQFF. The genes are TRBV19 and TRBJ2-1, with D unclear. V was cut by 5 bases and J by 8 bases, with 16 bases left in between. Germline CDR1 reads LNHDA; CDR2 reads SQIVND (reference sequence). The CDR3 covers 14 residues. Full variable domain (rest looked up from reference TRBV19 and TRBJ2-1): DGGITQSPKYLFRKEGQNVTLSCEQNLNHDAMYWYRQDPGQGLRLIYYSQIVNDFQKGDIAEGYSVSREKKESFPLTVTSAQKNPTAFYLCASSLLAWSDEQFFGPGTRLTVL.

The rearrangement uses TRBV19 and TRBJ1-1; no definite D call. Germline V gene sequence: CDR1 LNHDA, CDR2 SQIVND (reference sequence). Trimming left V 5 bases short and J 0 bases short, with 16 bases between. The CDR3 is 16 residues long. CDR3 nucleotide sequence: TGTGCCAGTAGTTTGGCTGGGATGGGGATGAACACTGAAGCTTTCTTT. This encodes CASSLAGMGMNTEAFF.

This clone was observed a single time. The rearrangement uses TRBV25-1 and TRBJ2-7; D assignment may be TRBD1 or TRBD2 (5 bases each). The CDR3 has 15 residues. CDR1 and CDR2 (germline): MGHDK, SYGVNS. V was cut by 2 bases and J by 3 bases, with 14 bases left in between. This CDR3 is CASSERETEGYEQYF. CDR3 sequence (DNA): TGTGCCAGCAGTGAAAGGGAGACAGAAGGCTACGAGCAGTACTTC.

The CDR3 DNA is TGTGCCTGGGCGGGCCTCTCGATGGATACGCAGTATTTT. It yields the protein CAWAGLSMDTQYF. This chain connects TRBV30 to TRBJ2-3; weak D call: TRBD2 (5 bases). Germline CDR1 reads GTSNPN; CDR2 reads SVGIG (reference sequence). V was pared by 5 bases and J by 6 bases, with 15 bases between. The CDR3 length is 13 residues.

The chain recombines TRBV7-2 with TRBJ2-7; 7 nucleotides align to TRBD1. Germline V gene lookup returns CDR1 SGHTA and CDR2 FQGNSA. There are 15 residues in the CDR3. The trim removed 6 bases at V and 1 base at J, leaving 9 bases unmatched. The CDR3 DNA reads TGTGCCAGCAGTCGCCTACAGGGGTTATCCTACGAGCAGTACTTC. This translates into CASSRLQGLSYEQYF.

The gene calls are TRBV9 and TRBJ2-3, with 12 bases that match TRBD2. The CDR3 is 17 amino acids. The J segment lost 5 bases and the V segment lost 1 base, leaving 8 bases of the junction unmatched. CDR1 and CDR2 from the germline V gene are SGDLS and YYNGEE. CDR3 bases: TGTGCCAGCAGCGTAAGCGGGACTAGCGGGTTTGGAGATACGCAGTATTTT. Its translation: CASSVSGTSGFGDTQYF.

The chain joins TRBV12-3 or TRBV12-4 to TRBJ2-7; TRBD1 matches at 10 bases. Trimming at V came to 7 bases and at J to 4 bases, leaving 4 bases not matched to a gene. The CDR3 is made up of 13 amino acids. The CDR3 here is CASIRTGGYEQYF. CDR3 coding DNA: TGTGCCAGCATTCGGACAGGGGGTTACGAGCAGTACTTC.

The chain uses TRBV6-5 and TRBJ2-1; either TRBD1 or TRBD2 may supply D (5 bases each). CDR3 size: 13 residues. V was clipped by 10 bases and J by 8 bases, with 18 bases between them. CDR1 is MNHEY, CDR2 SVGAGI, per germline. The DNA of the CDR3 is TGTGCCACCCAGAGGAGGCTGGGGGATGAGCAGTTCTTC. This encodes CATQRRLGDEQFF.

This clone was counted once. The gene calls are TRBV29-1 and TRBJ2-7; D tentatively reads TRBD1 or TRBD2 (5 bases each). Germline CDR1 reads SQVTM; CDR2 reads ANQGSEA. CDR3 length equals 13 residues. Trimming removed 8 bases at V and 2 bases at J, with 16 bases between. CDR3 DNA: TGCAGCACTCGACGGGGCCAAACCTACGAGCAGTACTTC. Residues: CSTRRGQTYEQYF.

CDR3 nucleotides: TGTGCCAGCAGCTTCACCAGGGCTCGAGGGGGCGAGCAGTACTTC. Translated, it gives CASSFTRARGGEQYF. The chain uses TRBV7-8 and TRBJ2-7; possibly TRBD1 for D (6 bases). There are 15 residues in the CDR3. CDR1 and CDR2 (germline): SGHVS, FQNEAQ. Trimming removed 3 bases at V and 6 bases at J, with 18 bases between.

The gene calls are TRBV11-2 and TRBJ2-7; a weak D match, TRBD1 (6 bases). The CDR3 runs to 15 residues. Germline loops: CDR1 SGHAT, CDR2 FQNNGV. Deletions cut 1 base from V and 4 bases from J, with 14 bases between. The chain's CDR3 is CASSLGPGTQYEQYF. CDR3 coding DNA: TGTGCCAGCAGCTTAGGCCCCGGGACACAATACGAGCAGTACTTC.